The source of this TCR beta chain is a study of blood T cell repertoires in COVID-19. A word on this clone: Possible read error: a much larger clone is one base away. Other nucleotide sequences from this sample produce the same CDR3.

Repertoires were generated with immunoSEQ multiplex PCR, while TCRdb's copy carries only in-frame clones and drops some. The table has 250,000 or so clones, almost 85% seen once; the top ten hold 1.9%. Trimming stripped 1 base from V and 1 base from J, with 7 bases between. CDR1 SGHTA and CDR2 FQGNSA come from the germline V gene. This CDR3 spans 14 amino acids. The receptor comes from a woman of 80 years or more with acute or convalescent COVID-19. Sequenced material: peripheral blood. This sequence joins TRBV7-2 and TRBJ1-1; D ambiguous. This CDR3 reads CASSLVAANTEAFF. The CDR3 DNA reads TGTGCCAGCAGCTTAGTAGCGGCGAACACTGAAGCTTTCTTT.